This T cell receptor beta chain was captured in a study of blood T cell repertoires in COVID-19. Clones were sequenced by immunoSEQ multiplex PCR, and TCRdb holds only the in-frame ones, with some missing. The sample shows more than 20,000 clones, 90% of them seen only once. J lost 10 bases, V lost 3 bases, and 2 bases had no gene match. Germline lookup yields CDR1 MGHDK and CDR2 SYGVNS. The CDR3 is 13 residues long. Sequences were obtained from peripheral blood. The sequence derives from an older woman with active COVID-19. The chain employs TRBV25-1 and TRBJ1-4; 10 nucleotides line up with TRBD1. CDR3 protein: CASSDRDRGKLFF. The CDR3 bases are TGTGCCAGCAGTGACCGGGACAGGGGAAAACTGTTTTTT.